The TCR beta chain under discussion was sequenced for a study of T-cell reconstitution after alpha-beta-depleted transplantation in children. Unique molecular identifiers were incorporated during preparation of the TCRbeta library. TCRdb recomputed calls from the PCR reads with MiXCR, one row per CDR3 protein. The top ten clones hold approximately 7.6% of a sample with about 110,000 distinct CDR3 sequences, over 9% of them seen once. The sample holds many counts of this clonotype. The sequence came from a human donor who donated a stem cell graft to a child with acute lymphoblastic leukemia. The sample here was PBMCs from the stem cell graft donor, taken from the stem cell graft.

Here the CDR3 reads CASSLSPGSGDYGYTF. CDR3 nucleotide sequence: TGTGCCAGCAGTTTAAGTCCGGGGAGCGGGGACTATGGCTACACCTTC. This chain connects TRBV12-3 or TRBV12-4 to TRBJ1-2; D is unclear. CDR3 length equals 16 residues. V was trimmed by 2 bases and J by 3 bases, leaving 16 bases between them.